The entry below gives a single T cell receptor beta chain sequence along with its context. Peripheral blood was drawn, around 9.3 milliliters per donor. This CDR3 has 15 amino acids. The ends were cut back, 4 bases at V and 0 bases at J, with 10 bases in the middle. Germline assignment: CDR1 SNHLY and CDR2 FYNNEI. This specimen comes from a study of blood T cells in healthy people across ages. The second PCR ran about 6 to 11 cycles with a sample-barcoded 5' primer and J-beta primers. TCRdb reanalysed the 5' RACE reads using MiXCR and keeps one entry per CDR3 protein. The sample records about 500,000 distinct CDR3 sequences, about 24% being singletons. Another study also made use of these data, one on T cells of mothers and their children. Turning to that study: Once extracted, all RNA went into cDNA synthesis at approximately 1.5 ug per 15 ul.

The chain employs TRBV2 and TRBJ2-1; tentatively, D is TRBD1 or TRBD2 (5 bases each). Sample: blood. The sequence came from a boy aged 5-17 years in good health. The CDR3 nucleotides read TGTGCCAGCAGTGGAGAGGGGAGCTCCTACAATGAGCAGTTCTTC. This encodes CASSGEGSSYNEQFF.